This section outlines one T cell receptor (beta chain) sequence together with its context. Antigen unknown. The time point denotes: week 11, during vaccination. Doses comprised 300 ug of mutant IDH1 20-mer peptide each, plus topical imiquimod. The CDR3 length is 13 residues. J lost 8 bases, V lost 7 bases, and 10 bases had no gene match. Germline V gene sequence: CDR1 SEHNR, CDR2 FQNEAQ (reference sequence). This entry belongs to a study of a mutant IDH1 vaccine in newly diagnosed glioma. Study context: Patients, over weeks 1, 3, 5, 7, 11, 15, 19 and 23, received a total of eight vaccinations. The initiation of vaccination occurred 4-6 weeks after radiotherapy alone, or with temozolomide cycles.

Generated by immunoSEQ multiplex PCR, the TCRdb table keeps only in-frame clones and is missing some. Among around 30,000 clones, nearly 90% were seen once, and the ten largest hold under 25%. V usage is TRBV7-9 and J usage is TRBJ1-2, with 7 bases that match TRBD1. This clonotype was obtained from a man between 18 and 29 years old with glioma. This specimen was PBMCs, taken from a glioma patient whose treatment included an IDH1 peptide vaccine. CDR3 region: CASIGGRSGGYTF. The CDR3 DNA sequence: TGTGCCAGCATAGGGGGCAGGAGTGGCGGCTACACCTTC.